What follows is one TCR beta chain and its context. Its antigen is currently unknown. The protocol was immunoSEQ multiplex PCR, while the TCRdb copy is restricted to in-frame clones and leaves out a portion. The table includes some 140,000 clones, roughly 87% detected once. The data stem from a study of T cell responses to AZD1222 COVID-19 vaccine. Overall study findings and caveats: AZD1222 recipients seropositive at baseline numbered only five to seven. Possibly, clonal diversity was underestimated; donors were largely white British and included more females. Sampling captured repertoires only after the peak T cell response. Breadth and depth of Spike-specific TCRs rose after two AZD1222 doses.

Germline CDR1 DFQATT, CDR2 SNEGSKA (reference sequence). The CDR3 has 11 amino acids. V lost 6 bases and J lost 6, with 11 bases in between. This sequence originates from an adult who received the AZD1222 COVID-19 vaccine. The input for sequencing was peripheral blood, taken 28 days after the second AZD1222 dose. The chain carries TRBV20-1 and TRBJ1-1; D gene uncertain. CDR3 residues: CSAPRTAEAFF. Written as DNA, the CDR3 is TGCAGTGCACCTCGGACGGCTGAAGCTTTCTTT.